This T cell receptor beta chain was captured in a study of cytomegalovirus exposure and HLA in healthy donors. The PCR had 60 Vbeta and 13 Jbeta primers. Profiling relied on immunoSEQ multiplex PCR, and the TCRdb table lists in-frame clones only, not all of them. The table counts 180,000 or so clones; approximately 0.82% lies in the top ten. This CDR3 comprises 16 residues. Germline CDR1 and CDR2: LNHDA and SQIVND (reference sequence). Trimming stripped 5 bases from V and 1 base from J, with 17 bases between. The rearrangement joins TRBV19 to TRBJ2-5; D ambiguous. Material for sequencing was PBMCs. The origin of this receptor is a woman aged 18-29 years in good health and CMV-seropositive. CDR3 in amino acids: CASSSRVVTAQETQYF. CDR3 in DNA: TGTGCCAGTAGTTCGCGAGTTGTCACAGCCCAAGAGACCCAGTACTTC.